This is a list of T cell receptor beta chains from one sample in a study of shared clonotypes between healthy human individuals. This table comes from immunoSEQ multiplex PCR, and its TCRdb copy is limited to in-frame clones, with some not included. Of under 2.5 million clones detected, less than 95% appear once; the ten largest clones hold around 0.38%. The sequenced sample consisted of naive CD4+ T cells from PBMCs. The receptors come from a man between 18 and 29 years old in good health. Some clones in this sample may be carry-over from other donors' samples. Both conserved end residues are part of each CDR3. A D gene is named only where the DNA matches it firmly. Only part of the rows carry a size: once, few, many, or a class if the clone is expanded.

CDR3 length,clone size,D gene,J gene,V gene,CDR3 protein,CDR3 DNA
14,.,TRBD1,TRBJ1-2,TRBV7-9,CASSHPDRDYGYTF,TGTGCCAGCAGTCACCCCGACAGGGACTATGGCTACACCTTC
14,few,.,TRBJ1-5,TRBV2,CASTWEGEGQPQHF,TGTGCCAGCACATGGGAAGGGGAAGGTCAGCCCCAGCATTTT
14,.,.,TRBJ2-3,TRBV2,CAGTPEANTDTQYF,TGTGCCGGGACCCCCGAGGCAAACACAGATACGCAGTATTTT
14,.,TRBD2,TRBJ2-7,TRBV2,CATSSSGGSYEQYF,TGTGCCACCTCCAGTAGCGGGGGGTCCTACGAGCAGTACTTC
14,.,.,TRBJ2-3,TRBV7-6,CASSLSGTTDTQYF,TGTGCCAGCAGCTTATCGGGAACCACAGATACGCAGTATTTT
13,.,.,TRBJ1-2,TRBV30,CAWSVGVGLGYTF,TGTGCCTGGAGTGTAGGTGTGGGGCTAGGCTACACCTTC
13,.,TRBD1,TRBJ1-1,TRBV7-3,CASSLGTGGEAFF,TGTGCCAGCAGCTTAGGGACAGGGGGTGAAGCTTTCTTT
14,.,.,TRBJ2-3,TRBV5-1,CASSSVDGTDTQYF,TGCGCCAGCAGTTCCGTTGACGGCACAGATACGCAGTATTTT
18,.,TRBD2,TRBJ2-7,TRBV7-9,CASSLLTGTSGRSYEQYF,TGTGCCAGCAGCTTACTTACCGGGACTAGCGGGCGAAGCTACGAGCAGTACTTC
15,once,.,TRBJ2-1,TRBV6-5,CASKYGSSGDNEQFF,TGTGCCAGCAAATACGGGAGTAGCGGAGACAATGAGCAGTTCTTC
14,.,.,TRBJ1-6,TRBV11-2,CASSGRVVNSPLHF,TGTGCCAGCAGCGGAAGGGTTGTGAATTCACCCCTCCACTTT
14,.,.,TRBJ1-6,TRBV7-9,CASSPGRRGSPLHF,TGTGCCAGCAGTCCGGGACGCCGGGGGTCACCCCTCCACTTT
14,.,.,TRBJ1-1,TRBV28,CASSFTGLNTEAFF,TGTGCCAGCAGTTTTACAGGTCTGAACACTGAAGCTTTCTTT
14,.,.,TRBJ1-1,TRBV7-9,CASTLRGVGTEAFF,TGTGCCAGCACCCTTAGGGGGGTGGGTACTGAAGCTTTCTTT
14,.,TRBD2,TRBJ2-5,TRBV5-1,CASSAGTSAQTQYF,TGCGCCAGCAGCGCGGGGACTAGTGCCCAGACCCAGTACTTC
14,.,TRBD2,TRBJ2-7,TRBV9,CASSVTSGSYEQYF,TGTGCCAGCAGCGTAACTAGCGGATCCTACGAGCAGTACTTC
19,.,TRBD2,TRBJ2-2,TRBV9,CASSVGGGPRGWYTGELFF,TGTGCCAGCAGCGTAGGGGGAGGGCCTCGGGGTTGGTACACCGGGGAGCTGTTTTTT
14,.,TRBD1,TRBJ1-4,TRBV5-1,CASSEGTGSEKLFF,TGCGCCAGCAGCGAGGGGACAGGGAGCGAAAAACTGTTTTTT
15,.,.,TRBJ2-7,TRBV27,CASALGRVTGNEQYF,TGTGCCAGCGCCCTTGGGCGGGTCACGGGTAACGAGCAGTACTTC
15,.,TRBD1,TRBJ2-4,TRBV27,CASSRKGQVRDIQYF,TGTGCCAGCAGTCGGAAGGGACAGGTGAGGGACATTCAGTACTTC
18,few,TRBD2,TRBJ2-2,TRBV7-3,CASSQTSGVMMNTGELFF,TGTGCCAGCAGCCAAACTAGCGGGGTAATGATGAACACCGGGGAGCTGTTTTTT
16,.,.,TRBJ2-4,TRBV14,CASSQDRGVSKNIQYF,TGTGCCAGCAGCCAAGACCGTGGAGTCAGCAAAAACATTCAGTACTTC
16,.,TRBD2,TRBJ2-3,TRBV7-8,CASSPERGRGTDTQYF,TGTGCCAGCAGCCCCGAGCGGGGGCGAGGCACAGATACGCAGTATTTT
17,.,.,TRBJ1-5,TRBV4-1,CASSQAGRGRYNQPQHF,TGCGCCAGCAGCCAAGCGGGTAGGGGCCGGTACAATCAGCCCCAGCATTTT
16,.,TRBD1,TRBJ2-7,TRBV10-3,CAISGKTGSSGYEQYF,TGTGCCATCAGTGGGAAGACAGGGTCGAGTGGGTACGAGCAGTACTTC
15,.,.,TRBJ2-3,TRBV28,CASSLDGASTDTQYF,TGTGCCAGCAGTTTGGACGGGGCTAGCACAGATACGCAGTATTTT
16,.,TRBD2,TRBJ2-1,TRBV27,CASSPYGLADYNEQFF,TGTGCCAGCAGTCCCTACGGACTAGCAGATTACAATGAGCAGTTCTTC
17,.,TRBD1,TRBJ1-1,TRBV4-1,CASSQTPYRDRGPEAFF,TGCGCCAGCAGCCAGACCCCCTATAGGGACAGGGGTCCTGAAGCTTTCTTT
15,once,.,TRBJ1-1,TRBV5-1,CASSLGHLMNTEAFF,TGCGCCAGCAGCTTGGGACACCTCATGAACACTGAAGCTTTCTTT
16,.,TRBD2,TRBJ2-5,TRBV9,CASSVDAAGGKETQYF,TGTGCCAGCAGCGTAGATGCAGCGGGAGGGAAAGAGACCCAGTACTTC
14,.,.,TRBJ2-1,TRBV27,CASSYRRRAGEQFF,TGTGCCAGCAGTTATAGACGGAGGGCAGGTGAGCAGTTCTTC
16,.,.,TRBJ1-3,TRBV7-8,CASSLARSPSGNTIYF,TGTGCCAGCAGCTTAGCCCGTAGCCCCTCTGGAAACACCATATATTTT
19,.,.,TRBJ2-1,TRBV4-3,CASSQDLGVEPGAYNEQFF,TGCGCCAGCAGCCAAGATCTCGGGGTTGAGCCCGGGGCGTACAATGAGCAGTTCTTC
13,once,.,TRBJ2-2,TRBV28,CASRAPNTGELFF,TGTGCCAGCAGGGCACCGAACACCGGGGAGCTGTTTTTT
14,.,.,TRBJ2-2,TRBV19,CASSSGTNTGELFF,TGTGCCAGTAGTTCAGGGACGAACACCGGGGAGCTGTTTTTT
15,.,TRBD2,TRBJ2-2,TRBV6-5,CASRPGLAGTGELFF,TGTGCCAGCAGGCCCGGACTAGCGGGCACCGGGGAGCTGTTTTTT
16,.,.,TRBJ2-7,TRBV29-1,CSVEEGKNRNSYEQYF,TGCAGCGTTGAAGAGGGCAAAAACAGGAACTCCTACGAGCAGTACTTC
11,.,.,TRBJ2-7,TRBV29-1,CSVEDSYEQYF,TGCAGCGTTGAGGACTCCTACGAGCAGTACTTC
14,.,TRBD2,TRBJ2-7,TRBV19,CASRNPGTSGEQYF,TGTGCCAGTCGTAACCCCGGGACTAGCGGCGAGCAGTACTTC
14,.,.,TRBJ1-1,TRBV6-5,CASSSPGLNTEAFF,TGTGCCAGCAGTTCCCCCGGATTGAACACTGAAGCTTTCTTT
14,.,TRBD1,TRBJ2-7,TRBV6-5,CASSYGTGTYEQYF,TGTGCCAGCAGTTACGGGACAGGAACCTACGAGCAGTACTTC
14,.,.,TRBJ1-4,TRBV5-1,CASSLQGLGEKLFF,TGCGCCAGCAGCTTGCAGGGGCTGGGGGAAAAACTGTTTTTT
17,.,.,TRBJ1-1,TRBV28,CASSSQARSKWNTEAFF,TGTGCCAGCAGTTCGCAGGCGCGATCAAAATGGAACACTGAAGCTTTCTTT
18,.,.,TRBJ1-2,TRBV30,CAWSVIGPLDRTNYGYTF,TGTGCCTGGAGTGTCATAGGCCCCTTAGACAGGACTAACTATGGCTACACCTTC
14,once,.,TRBJ2-5,TRBV4-1,CASSPPDLQETQYF,TGCGCCAGCAGCCCACCGGACTTACAAGAGACCCAGTACTTC
14,.,.,TRBJ2-1,TRBV28,CAISRGRSYNEQFF,TGTGCCATCTCTAGAGGGCGCTCCTACAATGAGCAGTTCTTC
13,.,.,TRBJ2-7,TRBV27,CASGSGEAYEQYF,TGTGCCAGCGGATCGGGGGAGGCGTACGAGCAGTACTTC
12,.,TRBD1,TRBJ1-2,TRBV5-4,CASRGQGYGYTF,TGTGCCAGCAGGGGACAGGGGTATGGCTACACCTTC
15,.,.,TRBJ1-3,TRBV7-8,CASSSLGREGNTIYF,TGTGCCAGCAGCTCTTTGGGGCGGGAAGGAAACACCATATATTTT
15,.,.,TRBJ2-3,TRBV10-1,CASSESTLGADTQYF,TGCGCCAGCAGTGAGTCGACTCTGGGGGCAGATACGCAGTATTTT
15,.,.,TRBJ2-1,TRBV28,CASSKILGVSNEQFF,TGTGCCAGCTCTAAGATCTTGGGAGTGTCCAATGAGCAGTTCTTC
14,once,.,TRBJ1-3,TRBV28,CASMGGGSGNTIYF,TGTGCCAGCATGGGGGGCGGCTCTGGAAACACCATATATTTT